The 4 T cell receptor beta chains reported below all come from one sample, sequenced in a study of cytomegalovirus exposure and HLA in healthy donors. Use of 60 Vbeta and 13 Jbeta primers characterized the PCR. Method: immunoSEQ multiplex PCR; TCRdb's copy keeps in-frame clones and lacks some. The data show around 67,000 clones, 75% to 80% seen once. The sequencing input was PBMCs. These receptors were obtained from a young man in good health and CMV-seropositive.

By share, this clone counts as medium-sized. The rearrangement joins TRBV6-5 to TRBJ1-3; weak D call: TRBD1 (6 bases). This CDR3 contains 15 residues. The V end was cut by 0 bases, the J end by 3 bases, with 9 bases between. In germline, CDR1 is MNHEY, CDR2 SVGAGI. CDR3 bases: TGTGCCAGCAGTTACTCGACAGGCGGTGGAAACACCATATATTTT. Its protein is CASSYSTGGGNTIYF.

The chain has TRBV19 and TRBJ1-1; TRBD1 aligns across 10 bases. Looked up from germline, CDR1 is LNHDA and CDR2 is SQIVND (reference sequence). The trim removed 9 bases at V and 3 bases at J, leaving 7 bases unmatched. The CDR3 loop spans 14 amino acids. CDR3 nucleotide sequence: TGTGCCAGCGGGACAGGGGTGGGGTACACTGAAGCTTTCTTT. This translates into CASGTGVGYTEAFF.

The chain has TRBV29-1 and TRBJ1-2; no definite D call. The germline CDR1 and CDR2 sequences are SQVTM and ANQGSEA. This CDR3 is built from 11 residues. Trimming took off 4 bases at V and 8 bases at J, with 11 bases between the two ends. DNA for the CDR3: TGCAGCGTTGTGGAGGGCTACGGCTACACCTTC. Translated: CSVVEGYGYTF.

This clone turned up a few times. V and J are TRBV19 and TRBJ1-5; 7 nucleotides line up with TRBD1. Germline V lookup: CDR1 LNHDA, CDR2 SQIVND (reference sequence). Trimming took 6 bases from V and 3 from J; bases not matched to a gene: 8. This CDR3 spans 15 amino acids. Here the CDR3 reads CASRTPTGDNQPQHF. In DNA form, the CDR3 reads TGTGCCAGTAGGACCCCTACAGGGGACAATCAGCCCCAGCATTTT.